This T cell receptor (beta chain) originates from a study of human T cells and chemical hapten exposure. Turning to this clonotype: Its antigen remains unknown.

The CDR3 length is 13 residues. CDR1 ENHRY and CDR2 SYGVKD come from the germline V gene. Trimming left V 7 bases short and J 5 bases short, with 14 bases between. The time point was: pre-sensitization, week 0. The treatment was: therapeutic diphenylcyclopropenone sensitization with weekly scalp DPC. In the original processing: A typical sample had around 96,000 TCRs, with roughly 23,224 to 690,600 overall. TCRdb reanalysed the RACE reads using MiXCR and keeps one entry per CDR3 protein. The V and J calls and clone size come from TCRdb's table, not from the authors' own analysis. In the table there are more than 70,000 distinct CDR3 sequences, around 8.8% of which are singletons. Findings of the study overall: Those TCRs sitting above 1 in 1000 frequency stayed the same with DPC sensitization.

This receptor was taken from a man between 35 and 55 years old with alopecia areata. Some clones in this sample may be carry-over from other donors' samples. Sequenced material: whole blood, taken in connection with sensitization to the hapten diphenylcyclopropenone (DPC). The V gene is TRBV10-3, the J gene TRBJ2-5; D is perhaps TRBD1 (6 bases). CDR3 DNA sequence: TGTGCCATCACCTCCGGGACAATGGAGACCCAGTACTTC. Protein: CAITSGTMETQYF.